This is a list of T cell receptor beta chains from one sample in a study of cytomegalovirus exposure and HLA in healthy donors. Sequencing used immunoSEQ multiplex PCR; TCRdb keeps in-frame clones, though not all of them. The data hold 90,000 to 150,000 clones, with 60% to 85% observed a single time. The sample taken for sequencing was PBMCs. These receptors were collected from a female donor in good health and CMV-seronegative. Both conserved end residues are trimmed from each CDR3.

cdr3_aa: ASSYIDNPNQPQH
v_call: TRBV6-6
j_call: TRBJ1-5

cdr3_aa: ASSLVGSSYNEQF
v_call: TRBV7-3
j_call: TRBJ2-1

cdr3_aa: ASSLNGGQRSTEAF
v_call: TRBV7-3
j_call: TRBJ1-1

cdr3_aa: ASSETGYEQY
v_call: TRBV19
j_call: TRBJ2-7

cdr3_aa: ASSQGGRGGGETQY
v_call: TRBV4-2
j_call: TRBJ2-5

cdr3_aa: ASSYAGGTETQY
v_call: TRBV6-5
j_call: TRBJ2-5

cdr3_aa: ASSPQGAVAEAF
v_call: TRBV16
j_call: TRBJ1-1

cdr3_aa: ASSFYGGDTEAF
v_call: TRBV11-2
j_call: TRBJ1-1

cdr3_aa: ASSQDLTGGGTEAF
v_call: TRBV4-2
j_call: TRBJ1-1

cdr3_aa: ASRRPGEPNNEQF
v_call: TRBV27
j_call: TRBJ2-1

cdr3_aa: SAGDLSGANVLT
v_call: TRBV29-1
j_call: TRBJ2-6

cdr3_aa: ATAGTSGADTQY
v_call: TRBV10-3
j_call: TRBJ2-3

cdr3_aa: ATSREGRTGVNTEAF
v_call: TRBV15
j_call: TRBJ1-1

cdr3_aa: ASSSPARDTPKVVQY
v_call: TRBV7-9
j_call: TRBJ2-5

cdr3_aa: ALGQGEDGANVLT
v_call: TRBV10-3
j_call: TRBJ2-6

cdr3_aa: ASSLIQQETQY
v_call: TRBV5-4
j_call: TRBJ2-5

cdr3_aa: ASRERTGREKLF
v_call: TRBV6-5
j_call: TRBJ1-4